These T cell receptor beta chains were read from a single sample in a study of shared clonotypes between healthy human individuals. This table comes from immunoSEQ multiplex PCR, and its TCRdb copy is limited to in-frame clones, with some not included. This sample has roughly 2,000,000 clones, with approximately 92% found just once. Sample: naive CD8+ T cells from PBMCs. These receptors all come from a man younger than 35 in good health. Some clones in this sample may be carry-over from other donors' samples. The CDR3 runs from the conserved cysteine through the conserved F or W. Each record gives: V gene, D gene, clone size, J gene, CDR3 DNA, CDR3 protein. A D gene is named only where the DNA matches it firmly. Rows may omit the clone size; those that give it use once, few, many or a size class.

TRBV7-2	.	.	TRBJ1-4	TGTGCCAGCAGCTTAGCGAAAGAAAAACTGTTTTTT	CASSLAKEKLFF
TRBV5-5	.	.	TRBJ2-7	TGTGCCAGCAGCTTGGCCACAGGGCGGGTGAGCTCCTACGAGCAGTACTTC	CASSLATGRVSSYEQYF
TRBV14	.	.	TRBJ2-7	TGTGCCAGCAGCTTATGGGAGACGAGCCTCGACGAGCAGTACTTC	CASSLWETSLDEQYF
TRBV28	TRBD2	.	TRBJ2-1	TGTGCCAGCAGTTTACGGGATTCATATAGCGGGAGCCACAATGAGCAGTTCTTC	CASSLRDSYSGSHNEQFF
TRBV4-3	.	.	TRBJ2-3	TGCGCCAGCAGCCAAGTTATGGGCGGGACCACAGATACGCAGTATTTT	CASSQVMGGTTDTQYF
TRBV4-1	TRBD2	.	TRBJ2-1	TGCGCCAGCAGCCAAGTTTCTAGCGGGAGATCAAGTGAGCAGTTCTTC	CASSQVSSGRSSEQFF
TRBV19	TRBD2	.	TRBJ2-4	TGTGCCACCGGACTAGCGGGAGGCGTAAACATTCAGTACTTC	CATGLAGGVNIQYF
TRBV9	.	once	TRBJ2-1	TGTGCCAGCAGCGTAGGGGGGGATACCTACAATGAGCAGTTCTTC	CASSVGGDTYNEQFF
TRBV5-1	TRBD1	.	TRBJ2-5	TGCGCCAGCAGCTTGGGGATTACAGGGGGCGAGACCCAGTACTTC	CASSLGITGGETQYF
TRBV7-3	.	.	TRBJ2-3	TGTGCCAGCAGCTCGGACTCGCGGGATACGCAGTATTTT	CASSSDSRDTQYF
TRBV28	TRBD1	.	TRBJ2-7	TGTGCCAGCAGTATGGCCGTGACAGGGCTCTACGAGCAGTACTTC	CASSMAVTGLYEQYF
TRBV9	.	.	TRBJ1-4	TGTGCCAGCAGCGTAGATGACGGTGAAAAACTGTTTTTT	CASSVDDGEKLFF
TRBV5-1	.	.	TRBJ2-7	TGCGCCAGCAGCCGAAATCGACACGAGCAGTACTTC	CASSRNRHEQYF
TRBV2	.	few	TRBJ1-1	TGTGCCAGCAGCGACGTTTATGAAGCTTTCTTT	CASSDVYEAFF
TRBV5-1	.	.	TRBJ2-7	TGCGCCAGCAGCTTGGGAGCGTGGGTGGGAACCTCCTACGAGCAGTACTTC	CASSLGAWVGTSYEQYF
TRBV9	TRBD2	.	TRBJ2-7	TGTGCCAGCAGCGCGGGGGGAAGTCTCGACGAGCAGTACTTC	CASSAGGSLDEQYF
TRBV29-1	.	.	TRBJ2-1	TGCAGCGCAAACTACCTTAGAGGGAATCTCTACAATGAGCAGTTCTTC	CSANYLRGNLYNEQFF
TRBV6-6	TRBD2	once	TRBJ2-7	TGTGCCAGCAGTTACATACTAGCGGACTACGAGCAGTACTTC	CASSYILADYEQYF
TRBV6-1	.	.	TRBJ2-1	TGTGCCAGCAGTGAAATAGTGGGCTGGGGTGACAATGAGCAGTTCTTC	CASSEIVGWGDNEQFF
TRBV28	.	.	TRBJ2-5	TGTGCCAGCAGTTTTTGGTCCAGGGCCCAAGAGACCCAGTACTTC	CASSFWSRAQETQYF
TRBV5-1	TRBD2	once	TRBJ2-7	TGCGCCAGCAGCAGGACTAGCGACTACGAGCAGTACTTC	CASSRTSDYEQYF
TRBV7-9	.	.	TRBJ2-5	TGTGCCACCAATTCACAGGGTGCTGGGGAGACCCAGTACTTC	CATNSQGAGETQYF
TRBV6-5	.	.	TRBJ1-5	TGTGCCAGCAGAGAAAGCGTAGGTCAGCCCCAGCATTTT	CASRESVGQPQHF
TRBV5-5	TRBD2	.	TRBJ2-7	TGTGCCAGCAGCTTGCGACCGGGACTAGCGGGTCCCTACGAGCAGTACTTC	CASSLRPGLAGPYEQYF
TRBV5-8	.	.	TRBJ2-5	TGTGCCAGCAGCTTTGGGACGGCCCGATACTTC	CASSFGTARYF
TRBV28	TRBD1	.	TRBJ2-7	TGTGCCAGCAGTTTCAAACGCAGGGACAGGAGCTACGAGCAGTACTTC	CASSFKRRDRSYEQYF
TRBV27	.	.	TRBJ1-3	TGTGCCAGCAGTTGGGACGCATCGGTCGGAAACACCATATATTTT	CASSWDASVGNTIYF
TRBV27	.	.	TRBJ1-2	TGTGCCAGCGCCCCCACGAGGGTGGGCGATGGCTACACCTTC	CASAPTRVGDGYTF
TRBV28	TRBD2	.	TRBJ2-1	TGTGCCAGCGGAGACGAGCGGGAGGGGAAATACAATGAGCAGTTCTTC	CASGDEREGKYNEQFF
TRBV10-3	TRBD1	.	TRBJ1-4	TGTGCCAGCACGGGACAGGGAAATAATGAAAAACTGTTTTTT	CASTGQGNNEKLFF
TRBV28	TRBD1	.	TRBJ1-4	TGTGCCAGCAGTGGACCGCGATTAGGGGACAGTAATGAAAAACTGTTTTTT	CASSGPRLGDSNEKLFF
TRBV9	.	.	TRBJ2-7	TGTGCCAGCAGCCCCGAGGCCCGAGCCTACGAGCAGTACTTC	CASSPEARAYEQYF
TRBV14	.	once	TRBJ2-1	TGTGCCAGCAGCCAGACCACCCTTTACAATGAGCAGTTCTTC	CASSQTTLYNEQFF
TRBV15	TRBD1	.	TRBJ2-6	TGTGCCACCAGCAGAGATTCACCGACAGGGACCTCTGGGGCCAACGTCCTGACTTTC	CATSRDSPTGTSGANVLTF
TRBV9	TRBD1	.	TRBJ2-3	TGTGCCAGCAGCGCCGGGACAGGGGGGACAGATACGCAGTATTTT	CASSAGTGGTDTQYF
TRBV7-9	.	.	TRBJ1-2	TGTGCCAGCAGCCCCCTCGGAGGAGGCTATGGCTACACCTTC	CASSPLGGGYGYTF
TRBV11-2	.	.	TRBJ1-3	TGTGCCAGCAGCTTAGGGGGACCTGGAAACACCATATATTTT	CASSLGGPGNTIYF
TRBV18	.	.	TRBJ2-1	TGTGCCAGCTCTCCCCGGAAGGGCAGCTCCTACAATGAGCAGTTCTTC	CASSPRKGSSYNEQFF
TRBV9	TRBD1	.	TRBJ2-2	TGTGCCAGCAGCGCGACAGGGGGCAACACCGGGGAGCTGTTTTTT	CASSATGGNTGELFF
TRBV4-3	TRBD2	.	TRBJ2-7	TGCGCCAGCAGCCAAGGAATGACTAGCGGGACTCCGGCGTTGCCCTACGAGCAGTACTTC	CASSQGMTSGTPALPYEQYF
TRBV2	.	few	TRBJ1-1	TGTGCCAGCAGGGAGGGAACGGTGAACACTGAAGCTTTCTTT	CASREGTVNTEAFF
TRBV11-2	TRBD1	.	TRBJ2-3	TGTGCCAGCAGCGACAGGGGAACAGATACGCAGTATTTT	CASSDRGTDTQYF